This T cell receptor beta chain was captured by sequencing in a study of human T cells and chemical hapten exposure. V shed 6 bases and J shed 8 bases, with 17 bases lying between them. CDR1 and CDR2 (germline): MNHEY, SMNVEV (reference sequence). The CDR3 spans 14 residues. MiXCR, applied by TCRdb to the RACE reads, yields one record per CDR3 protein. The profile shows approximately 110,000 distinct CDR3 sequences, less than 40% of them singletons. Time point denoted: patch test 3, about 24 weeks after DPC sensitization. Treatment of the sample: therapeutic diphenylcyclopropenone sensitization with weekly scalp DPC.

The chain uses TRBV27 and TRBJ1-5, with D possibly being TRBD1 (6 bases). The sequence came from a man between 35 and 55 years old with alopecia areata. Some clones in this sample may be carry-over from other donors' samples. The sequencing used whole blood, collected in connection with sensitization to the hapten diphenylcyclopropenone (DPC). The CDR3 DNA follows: TGTGCCAGCAGCAAAGGGGGTTTAGGAGAGCCCCAGCATTTT. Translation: CASSKGGLGEPQHF.